The sequence of this TCR beta chain was determined in a study of Tregs in tolerant kidney transplant recipients. Study-wide points: No direct test of biological reproducibility was done here. Expanding Tregs on activated donor B cells appeared to best identify donor-specific TCRbeta clones.

Details on this clone: Its antigen is undetermined.

Here immunoSEQ multiplex PCR was the method, and the copy in TCRdb shows in-frame clones only, minus some. Here the sample spans 200,000 to 300,000 clones, approximately 84% being singletons. Thawed PBMCs were FACS-sorted into unstimulated CD4+CD25+CD127- regulatory T cells, CD4+CD25- non-regulatory cells, CD4 and CD8 cells. V was shortened by 0 bases and J by 0 bases, with 8 bases between the two germline ends. CDR3 size: 15 residues. CDR1 is KGHSH and CDR2 is LQKENI in the germline V gene. The sequencing input was CD4+ T cells from blood. The TCR was taken from a human donor in good health. The chain recombines TRBV18 with TRBJ1-2; D is undetermined. CDR3 sequence (DNA): TGTGCCAGCTCACCACCGCAGTTAACTAACTATGGCTACACCTTC. The encoded protein is CASSPPQLTNYGYTF.